These T cell receptor beta chains were read from a single sample in a study of blood T cell repertoires in COVID-19. Sequenced by immunoSEQ multiplex PCR; TCRdb stores in-frame clones only, minus some. The data show approximately 280,000 clones, around 80% seen once. Specimen: PBMCs or T cells enriched from blood (not recorded which). All receptors derive from a middle-aged man who had been exposed to COVID-19. Both conserved end residues are part of each CDR3. The order of the fields is V gene, clone size, CDR3 protein. Expanded clones get a size class; other rows say once, few or many, or leave the size out.

v_gene: TRBV7-6
abundance: NA
CDR3aa: CASSFWGQAEAFF

v_gene: TRBV3-1/TRBV3-2
abundance: few
CDR3aa: CASSRDRHRTEKLFF

v_gene: TRBV5-1
abundance: NA
CDR3aa: CASSLVGQGAYEQYF

v_gene: TRBV29-1
abundance: NA
CDR3aa: CSAPVIRGKYNEQFF

v_gene: TRBV7-8
abundance: NA
CDR3aa: CASSLGPQQGQQETQYF

v_gene: TRBV7-6
abundance: NA
CDR3aa: CASSSNRVAVEGYTF

v_gene: TRBV5-1
abundance: NA
CDR3aa: CASSIGGSTGYTF

v_gene: TRBV4-2
abundance: NA
CDR3aa: CASSQERVWGGYTF

v_gene: TRBV18
abundance: few
CDR3aa: CASSPDLRHTTNEKLFF

v_gene: TRBV4-2
abundance: NA
CDR3aa: CASSQRETDTQYF

v_gene: TRBV29-1
abundance: NA
CDR3aa: CSVGSAGEYEQFF